Each of the 21 T cell receptor beta chains below was sequenced from the same sample in a study of T cells in localized non-small cell lung cancer. Clones were sequenced by immunoSEQ multiplex PCR, and TCRdb holds only the in-frame ones, with some missing. The sample carries 6,200 or so clones, around 90% recorded once. This specimen consisted of peripheral blood, obtained before any cancer treatment. Source of these receptors: a male donor aged 60 or older with stage I lung adenocarcinoma.

This chain uses TRBV19 with TRBJ1-5; D is uncertain. The germline V gene has CDR1 LNHDA and CDR2 SQIVND (reference sequence). The CDR3 totals 14 residues. The V and J ends lost 3 bases and 7 bases respectively, with 13 bases between them. The CDR3 nucleotides read TGTGCCAGTAGTATGCCGGGAGGCAGCCAGCCCCAGCATTTT. Its protein is CASSMPGGSQPQHF.

The chain employs TRBV9 and TRBJ2-3; 14 bases line up with TRBD2. CDR3 length: 16 residues. Germline loops: CDR1 SGDLS, CDR2 YYNGEE. The V and J ends lost 2 bases and 1 base, in that order; junction bases with no gene match: 0. This CDR3 is CASSVGLAGGTDTQYF. The DNA for the CDR3 is TGTGCCAGCAGCGTGGGACTAGCGGGGGGCACAGATACGCAGTATTTT.

This clone was recorded once. V gene TRBV5-1 combines with J gene TRBJ2-1, with a possible D match to TRBD1 (7 bases). Looked up from germline, CDR1 is SGHRS and CDR2 is YFSETQ. Trimming shortened V by 3 bases and J by 6 bases, and 16 bases separated the two germline ends. This CDR3 region has 15 residues. CDR3: CASSSWSGDSNEQFF. In nucleotides, the CDR3 is TGCGCCAGCAGCTCCTGGTCGGGGGACAGCAATGAGCAGTTCTTC.

V gene TRBV11-2 combines with J gene TRBJ2-1; D possibly corresponds to TRBD1 (5 bases). CDR3 size: 15 residues. CDR1 and CDR2 (germline): SGHAT, FQNNGV. Deletions cut 0 bases from V and 7 bases from J, with 13 bases between. DNA of the CDR3: TGTGCCAGCAGCTTAGATCAGGGCAGTTGGAATGAGCAGTTCTTC. Amino acids: CASSLDQGSWNEQFF.

J is TRBJ2-7 and V is TRBV27; D possibly corresponds to TRBD1 (6 bases). CDR1 MNHEY and CDR2 SMNVEV come from the germline V gene (reference sequence). The CDR3 sequence is 13 residues long. Deletions cut 10 bases from V and 3 bases from J, with 16 bases between. The chain's CDR3 is CATSTLQGYEQYF. The CDR3 bases are TGTGCCACCTCGACACTACAGGGCTACGAGCAGTACTTC.

The chain has TRBV9 and TRBJ2-2, with 9 bases identical to TRBD1. The CDR3 is 15 amino acids. V trimming: 0 bases; J trimming: 4 bases; junction bases outside the gene matches: 1. CDR1 is SGDLS and CDR2 is YYNGEE in the germline V gene. This chain's CDR3 is CASSVGQGVTGELFF. As DNA, the CDR3 is TGTGCCAGCAGCGTAGGACAGGGGGTCACCGGGGAGCTGTTTTTT.

V usage is TRBV2 and J usage is TRBJ1-5; TRBD1 matches at 9 bases. The CDR3 covers 17 residues. CDR1 is SNHLY, CDR2 FYNNEI, per germline. The V gene end was trimmed by 5 bases and the J gene end by 4 bases; junction bases not matched to a gene: 12. The CDR3 region is CASSRHFDRGANQPQHF. The CDR3 DNA sequence: TGTGCCAGCAGTCGACACTTTGACAGGGGGGCAAATCAGCCCCAGCATTTT.

The V call is TRBV7-2, the J call TRBJ2-7; D call uncertain. Trimming shortened V by 1 base and J by 1 base, and 8 bases separated the two germline ends. CDR3 length: 14 residues. Germline V CDR1 and CDR2: SGHTA, FQGNSA. The CDR3 nucleotides are TGTGCCAGCAGCTTAGGGTCCCATTCCTACGAGCAGTACTTC. Translated, it gives CASSLGSHSYEQYF.

The chain uses TRBV6-4 and TRBJ1-1; D may be TRBD1 (6 bases). The V gene's germline CDR1 is MRHNA and CDR2 SNTAGT. The CDR3 runs to 13 residues. V lost 4 bases to trimming and J lost 4 bases, with 10 bases between them. The CDR3 sequence: CASSAGAGTEAFF. CDR3 in DNA: TGTGCCAGCAGTGCAGGGGCAGGCACTGAAGCTTTCTTT.

This clone was counted once. V usage is TRBV5-6 and J usage is TRBJ2-4; D is tentatively TRBD1 or TRBD2 (5 bases each). The CDR3 contains 14 residues. Trimming left V 4 bases short and J 4 bases short, with 12 bases between. Looked up from germline, CDR1 is SGHDT and CDR2 is YYEEEE. The CDR3 bases are TGTGCCAGCAGCCCCCGGGACGGTAAAAACATTCAGTACTTC. Translated, it gives CASSPRDGKNIQYF.

The chain recombines TRBV2 with TRBJ1-1; no clear D gene. Germline values: CDR1 SNHLY, CDR2 FYNNEI. The ends were cut back, 7 bases at V and 1 base at J, with 10 bases in the middle. This CDR3 has 13 residues. This chain's CDR3 is CASTFGENTEAFF. DNA of the CDR3: TGTGCCAGCACCTTCGGCGAGAACACTGAAGCTTTCTTT.

V usage is TRBV19 and J usage is TRBJ1-5, with D unresolved. The CDR3 contains 15 residues. The germline gives CDR1 LNHDA, CDR2 SQIVND (reference sequence). Trimming cost V 2 bases and J 1 base, with 9 bases left between them. This CDR3 reads CASSITSDSNQPQHF. The CDR3, as DNA: TGTGCCAGTAGTATAACATCGGACAGCAATCAGCCCCAGCATTTT.

This CDR3 is CASSVETSGRGNEQFF. In DNA form, the CDR3 reads TGTGCCAGCAGCGTAGAGACTAGCGGGAGGGGGAATGAGCAGTTCTTC. The chain is built from TRBV9 and TRBJ2-1, with 14 positions matching TRBD2. The V gene end was trimmed by 0 bases and the J gene end by 7 bases; junction bases not matched to a gene: 3. This CDR3 comprises 16 residues. CDR1 is SGDLS and CDR2 is YYNGEE in the germline V gene.

The rearrangement joins TRBV10-1 to TRBJ2-7; D tentatively fits TRBD1 or TRBD2 (6 bases each). Deletions cut 3 bases from V and 3 bases from J, with 9 bases between. The CDR3 is 13 amino acids. Germline CDR1 WNHNN, CDR2 SYGVQD (reference sequence). CDR3 in amino acids: CASSEGGIYEQYF. The CDR3 bases are TGCGCCAGCAGTGAAGGGGGGATCTACGAGCAGTACTTC.

This rearrangement joins TRBV7-6 to TRBJ2-7; 7 bases match TRBD1. The germline CDR1 and CDR2 sequences are SGHVS and FNYEAQ. Losses at the gene ends were 1 base for V and 0 bases for J; bases not matched to a gene: 9. CDR3 length equals 17 residues. The CDR3 reads CASSLGPGTDSSYEQYF. DNA for the CDR3: TGTGCCAGCAGCTTAGGTCCCGGGACAGATAGCTCCTACGAGCAGTACTTC.

CDR3 nucleotide sequence: TGTGCCAGCAGCCAAGAGGGAAAACAGCCTAACTATGGCTACACCTTC. Its translation: CASSQEGKQPNYGYTF. V usage is TRBV4-2 and J usage is TRBJ1-2; no reliable D call. The CDR3 length is 16 residues. V gave up 0 bases and J gave up 0 bases, with 11 bases separating them. Per the germline V gene, CDR1 is LGHNA and CDR2 is YNFKEQ.

V and J are TRBV6-1 and TRBJ1-3; D is undetermined. V lost 1 base, J lost 1 base, and 8 bases lay in between. Germline loops: CDR1 MNHNS, CDR2 SASEGT. The CDR3 is made up of 15 amino acids. In DNA form, the CDR3 reads TGTGCCAGCAGTGAAGAGTTAAGTTCTGGAAACACCATATATTTT. Its translation is CASSEELSSGNTIYF.

This clone is a singleton in its sample. The V and J genes are TRBV30 and TRBJ2-1, with D unresolved. Germline V gene data show CDR1 as GTSNPN and CDR2 as SVGIG (reference sequence). The V end lost 2 bases, the J end lost 9 bases, and 8 bases lay between the germline ends. This CDR3 has 11 amino acids. This chain's CDR3 is CAWSWGGEQFF. Here the CDR3 DNA reads TGTGCCTGGAGTTGGGGTGGTGAGCAGTTCTTC.

V is TRBV5-4 and J is TRBJ2-3; 10 bases match TRBD2. The CDR3 has 14 residues. Germline V lookup: CDR1 SGHNT, CDR2 YYREEE (reference sequence). Trimming removed 4 bases from V and 4 bases from J; junction bases left unmatched: 3. The DNA of the CDR3 is TGTGCCAGCAGCCTAGCGGGGGTCGCAGATACGCAGTATTTT. Translation: CASSLAGVADTQYF.

The chain recombines TRBV11-3 with TRBJ2-2; 7 bases are shared with TRBD1. The V and J ends lost 4 bases and 5 bases, in that order; junction bases with no gene match: 10. Germline CDR1 is SGHNT and CDR2 is YENEEA. This CDR3 has 16 residues. CDR3 amino acids: CASSSMPGQPTGELFF. CDR3 in DNA: TGTGCCAGCAGCTCAATGCCGGGACAGCCAACCGGGGAGCTGTTTTTT. Combining the CDR3 with reference TRBV11-3 and TRBJ2-2 gives the whole variable domain EAGVVQSPRYKIIEKKQPVAFWCNPISGHNTLYWYLQNLGQGPELLIRYENEEAVDDSQLPKDRFSAERLKGVDSTLKIQPAELGDSAVYLCASSSMPGQPTGELFFGEGSRLTVL.

V and J are TRBV4-2 and TRBJ2-2; 9 bases align to TRBD2. V trimming: 5 bases; J trimming: 1 base; junction bases outside the gene matches: 2. Germline-derived CDR1 and CDR2 are LGHNA and YNFKEQ. There are 15 residues in the CDR3. Here the CDR3 reads CASSYSGGNTGELFF. The CDR3 DNA reads TGTGCCAGCAGCTATAGCGGGGGGAACACCGGGGAGCTGTTTTTT.